This is a list of T cell receptor beta chains from one sample in a study of CXCR3-negative and CXCR3-positive naive CD8 T cells. Reprocessing the 5' RACE reads, TCRdb reports a single entry for every CDR3 protein and omits DNA. Across approximately 6,200 distinct CDR3 sequences, the top ten clones capture under 2% of the sample. Sequencing was done on a sample of naive CXCR3- CD8+ T cells from blood. These receptors were obtained from a human donor in good health. Some clones in this sample may be carry-over from other donors' samples. CDR3s include the opening cysteine and the closing phenylalanine or tryptophan. The order of the fields is J gene, V gene, CDR3 length, clone size, CDR3 protein. Rows may omit the clone size; those that give it use once, few, many or a size class.

>TRBJ2-5|TRBV24-1|13|.
CATSDSTGETQYF
>TRBJ2-3|TRBV7-6|15|.
CASSLADRNTDTQYF
>TRBJ2-7|TRBV27|15|.
CASSLSPGRAYEQYF
>TRBJ1-5|TRBV12-3/TRBV12-4|13|medium-sized
CASSLNPGQPQHF
>TRBJ2-7|TRBV25-1|15|.
CASSELGTGSGEQYF
>TRBJ2-1|TRBV7-6|16|.
CASSAWAGGPENEQFF
>TRBJ2-7|TRBV29-1|14|medium-sized
CSVEDRRSSYEQYF
>TRBJ1-5|TRBV7-9|13|medium-sized
CASNKGGDQPQHF
>TRBJ2-3|TRBV29-1|14|.
CSVLGQDRVDTQYF
>TRBJ1-1|TRBV4-1|14|.
CASSHGGGGTEAFF
>TRBJ2-1|TRBV7-2|15|.
CASSFWTSGDNEQFF
>TRBJ1-1|TRBV5-6|14|medium-sized
CASSLVGQNTEAFF
>TRBJ1-2|TRBV14|14|medium-sized
CASSQVAGFYGYTF
>TRBJ2-1|TRBV3-1|13|medium-sized
CASSQDADNEQFF
>TRBJ2-2|TRBV7-8|11|.
CASSLVAELFF